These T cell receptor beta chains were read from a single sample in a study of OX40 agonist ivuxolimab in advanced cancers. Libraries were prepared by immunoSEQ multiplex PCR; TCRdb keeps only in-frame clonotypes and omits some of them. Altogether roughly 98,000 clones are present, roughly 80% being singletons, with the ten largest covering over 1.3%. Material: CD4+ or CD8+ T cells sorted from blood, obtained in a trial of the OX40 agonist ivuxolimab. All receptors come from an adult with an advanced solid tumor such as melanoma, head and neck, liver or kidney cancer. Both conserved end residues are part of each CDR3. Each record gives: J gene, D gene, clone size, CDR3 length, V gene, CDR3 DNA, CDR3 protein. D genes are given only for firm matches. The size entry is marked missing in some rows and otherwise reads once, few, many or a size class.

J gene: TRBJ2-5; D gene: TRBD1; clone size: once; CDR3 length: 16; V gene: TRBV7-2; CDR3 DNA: TGTGCCAGCGTCTCTTCCGGGACAGTTCACCAAGAGACCCAGTACTTC; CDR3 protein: CASVSSGTVHQETQYF
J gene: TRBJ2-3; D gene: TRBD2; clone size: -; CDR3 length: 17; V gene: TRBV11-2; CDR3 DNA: TGTGCCAGCAGCTTAGTACTAGCGGGGGGACGCACAGATACGCAGTATTTT; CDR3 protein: CASSLVLAGGRTDTQYF
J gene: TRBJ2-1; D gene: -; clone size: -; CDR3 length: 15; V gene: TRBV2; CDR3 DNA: TGTGCCAGCACCCACCCTGGGGGGCCGGTCAATGAGCAGTTCTTC; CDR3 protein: CASTHPGGPVNEQFF
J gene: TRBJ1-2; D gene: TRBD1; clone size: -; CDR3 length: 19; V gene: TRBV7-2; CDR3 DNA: TGTGCCAGCAGCTTAGGAGCCGGGACAGGGGGCGATTGGAACTATGGCTACACCTTC; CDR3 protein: CASSLGAGTGGDWNYGYTF
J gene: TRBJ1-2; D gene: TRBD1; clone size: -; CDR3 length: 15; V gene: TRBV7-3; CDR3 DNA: TGTGCCAGCAGCTTATTTACAGGGGGCGGCATAGACTACACCTTC; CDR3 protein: CASSLFTGGGIDYTF
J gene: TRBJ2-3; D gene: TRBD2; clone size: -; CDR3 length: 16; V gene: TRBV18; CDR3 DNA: TGTGCCAGCTCACCGCCAGAGCGGGGGGCAGCAGATACGCAGTATTTT; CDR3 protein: CASSPPERGAADTQYF
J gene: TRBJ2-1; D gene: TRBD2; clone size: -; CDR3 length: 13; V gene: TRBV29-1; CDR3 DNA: TGCAGCCTCCGGACTAGCGTCAACAATGAGCAGTTCTTC; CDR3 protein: CSLRTSVNNEQFF
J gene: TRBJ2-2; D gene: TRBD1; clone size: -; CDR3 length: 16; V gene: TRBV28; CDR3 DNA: TGTGCCAGCAGTCCGCACAGGGGGCAAGGCACCGGGGAGCTGTTTTTT; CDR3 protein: CASSPHRGQGTGELFF
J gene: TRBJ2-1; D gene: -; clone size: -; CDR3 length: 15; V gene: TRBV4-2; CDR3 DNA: TGTGCCAGCAGCTTACGACTAGGGTCTTTTCAGGAGCAGTTCTTC; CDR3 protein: CASSLRLGSFQEQFF
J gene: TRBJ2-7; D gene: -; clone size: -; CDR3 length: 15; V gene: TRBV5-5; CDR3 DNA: TGTGCCAGCAGCTTGGGACAGTCCTATTCCTACGAGCAGTACTTC; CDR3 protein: CASSLGQSYSYEQYF
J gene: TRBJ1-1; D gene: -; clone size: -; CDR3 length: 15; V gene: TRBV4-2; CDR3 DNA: TGTGCCAGCAGCCAAGGGACCCGGAGCGGCACTGAAGCTTTCTTT; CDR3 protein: CASSQGTRSGTEAFF
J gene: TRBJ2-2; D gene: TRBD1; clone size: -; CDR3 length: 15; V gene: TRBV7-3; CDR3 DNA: TGTGCCAGCAGCCGGAAGACAGGGGGCTCCGGGGAGCTGTTTTTT; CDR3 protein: CASSRKTGGSGELFF
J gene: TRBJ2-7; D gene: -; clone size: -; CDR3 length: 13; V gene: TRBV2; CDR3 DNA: TGTGCCAGCAGGGGGGACGGAGCCTACGAGCAGTACTTC; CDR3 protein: CASRGDGAYEQYF
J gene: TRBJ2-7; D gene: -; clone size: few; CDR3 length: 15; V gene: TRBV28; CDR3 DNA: TGTGCCAGCAGTTCCGTGACAGGAATCAGATACGAGCAGTACTTC; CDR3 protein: CASSSVTGIRYEQYF
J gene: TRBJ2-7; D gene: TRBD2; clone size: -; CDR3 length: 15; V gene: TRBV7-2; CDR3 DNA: TGTGCCAGCAGCCCTGAGCGGGGGTCGCCCTACGAGCAGTACTTC; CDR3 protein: CASSPERGSPYEQYF
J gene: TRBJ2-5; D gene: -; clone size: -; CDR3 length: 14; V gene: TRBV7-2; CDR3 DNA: TGTGCCAGCAGCCCAAAGGCGGGATCTGAGACCCAGTACTTC; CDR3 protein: CASSPKAGSETQYF
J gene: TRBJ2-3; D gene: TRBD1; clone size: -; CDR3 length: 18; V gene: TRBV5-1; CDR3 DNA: TGCGCCAGCAGCGGCACTCGACAGGGTGGTATTAGCACAGATACGCAGTATTTT; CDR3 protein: CASSGTRQGGISTDTQYF
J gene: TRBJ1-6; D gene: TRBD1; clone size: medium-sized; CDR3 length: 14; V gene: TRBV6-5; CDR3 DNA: TGTGCCAGCAACATGGGACAGTATAATTCACCCCTCCACTTT; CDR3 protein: CASNMGQYNSPLHF
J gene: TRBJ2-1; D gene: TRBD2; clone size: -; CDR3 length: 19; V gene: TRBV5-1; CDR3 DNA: TGCGCCAGCAGCAAAGCCGGGACTAGCGGAGCGCCTTGGGACAATGAGCAGTTCTTC; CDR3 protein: CASSKAGTSGAPWDNEQFF
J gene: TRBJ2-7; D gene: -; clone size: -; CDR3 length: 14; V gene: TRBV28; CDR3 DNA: TGTGCCAGCAGGGGCTGGCGGTCCTCCTACGAGCAGTACTTC; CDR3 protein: CASRGWRSSYEQYF
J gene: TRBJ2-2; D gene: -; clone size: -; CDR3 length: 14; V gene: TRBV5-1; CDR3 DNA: TGCGCCAGCAGCTTGCGCCAGAACACCGGGGAGCTGTTTTTT; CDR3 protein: CASSLRQNTGELFF
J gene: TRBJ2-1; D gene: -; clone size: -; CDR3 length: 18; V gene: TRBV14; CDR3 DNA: TGTGCCAGCAGCCAAGGGATCGTGGGGGGCCCGGCCTACAATGAGCAGTTCTTC; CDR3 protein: CASSQGIVGGPAYNEQFF
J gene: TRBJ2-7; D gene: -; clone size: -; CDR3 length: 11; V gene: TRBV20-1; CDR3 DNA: TGCAGTGCTAGAAGCGGAATCGAGCAGTACTTC; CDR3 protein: CSARSGIEQYF
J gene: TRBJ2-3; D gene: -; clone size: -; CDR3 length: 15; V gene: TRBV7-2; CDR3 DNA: TGTGCCAGCAGCTTGGGCTCGGGCGGCCCTAGGACGCAGTATTTT; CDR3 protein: CASSLGSGGPRTQYF
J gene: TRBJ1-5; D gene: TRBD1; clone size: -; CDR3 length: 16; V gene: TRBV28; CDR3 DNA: TGTGCCAGCAGCGAGAGCGGGACAGGGCTCAATCAGCCCCAGCATTTT; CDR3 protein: CASSESGTGLNQPQHF
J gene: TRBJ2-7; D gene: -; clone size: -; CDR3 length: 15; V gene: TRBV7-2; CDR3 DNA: TGTGCCAGCAGCTTACGGGCGGAAAGCTCCTACGAGCAGTACTTC; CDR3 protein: CASSLRAESSYEQYF
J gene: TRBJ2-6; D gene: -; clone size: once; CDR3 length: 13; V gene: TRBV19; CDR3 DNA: TGTGCCAGTAGTATAGACGGGGCCAACGTCCTGACTTTC; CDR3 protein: CASSIDGANVLTF
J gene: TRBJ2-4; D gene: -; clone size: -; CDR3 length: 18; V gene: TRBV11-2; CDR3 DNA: TGTGCCAGCAGGGCCGGGACCGCACATGTTATAGCCAAAAACATTCAGTACTTC; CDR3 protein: CASRAGTAHVIAKNIQYF
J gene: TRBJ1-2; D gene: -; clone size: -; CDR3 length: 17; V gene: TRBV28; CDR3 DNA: TGTGCCAGCAGTGCAAACCCCGACAGGCCCGCGGACTATGGCTACACCTTC; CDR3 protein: CASSANPDRPADYGYTF
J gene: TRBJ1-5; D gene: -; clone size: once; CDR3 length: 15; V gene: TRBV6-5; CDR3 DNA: TGTGCCAGCAGTCTGAATAGATGGGGGGGAGAGCCCCAGCATTTT; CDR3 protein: CASSLNRWGGEPQHF
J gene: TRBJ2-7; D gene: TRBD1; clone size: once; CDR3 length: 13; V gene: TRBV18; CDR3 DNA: TGTGCCAGCTCACCGGGACAGGAACGCGAGCAGTACTTC; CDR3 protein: CASSPGQEREQYF
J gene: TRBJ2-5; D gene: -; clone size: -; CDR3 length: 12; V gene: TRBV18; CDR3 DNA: TGTGCCAGCTCACCACAGAGAGAGACCCAGTACTTC; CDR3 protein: CASSPQRETQYF
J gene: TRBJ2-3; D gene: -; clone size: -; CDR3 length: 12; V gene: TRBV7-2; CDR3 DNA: TGTGCCAGCAGCTTGACTAGAGATACGCAGTATTTT; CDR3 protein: CASSLTRDTQYF
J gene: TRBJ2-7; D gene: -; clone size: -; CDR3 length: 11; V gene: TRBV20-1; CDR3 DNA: TGCAGTGCTAGTGAGGGTTACGAGCAGTACTTC; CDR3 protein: CSASEGYEQYF
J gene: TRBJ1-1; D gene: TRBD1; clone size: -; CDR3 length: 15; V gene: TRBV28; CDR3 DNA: TGTGCCAGCAGACCTTACACAGGGGGCGCGATGGGGGCTTTCTTT; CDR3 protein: CASRPYTGGAMGAFF
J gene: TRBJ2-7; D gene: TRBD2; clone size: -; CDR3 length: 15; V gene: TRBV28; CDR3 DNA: TGTGCCAGCATCCACGGGACTAGCAATGCCTACGAGCAGTACTTC; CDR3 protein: CASIHGTSNAYEQYF
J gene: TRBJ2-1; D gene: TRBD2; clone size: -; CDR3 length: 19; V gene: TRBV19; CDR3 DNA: TGTGCCAGTAGTATAGATAACGTTAGGATGCTAGCGGGCGACAATGAGCAGTTCTTC; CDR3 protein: CASSIDNVRMLAGDNEQFF
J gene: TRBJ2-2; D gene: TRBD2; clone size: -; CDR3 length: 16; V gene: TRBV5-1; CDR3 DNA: TGCGCCAGCAGCTCAACTAGCGGGAGGAACCCCGGGGAGCTGTTTTTT; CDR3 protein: CASSSTSGRNPGELFF
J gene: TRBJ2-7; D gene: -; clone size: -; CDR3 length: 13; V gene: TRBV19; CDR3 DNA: TGTGCCAGTAGTATGGACGGCCCCTACGAGCAGTACTTC; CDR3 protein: CASSMDGPYEQYF
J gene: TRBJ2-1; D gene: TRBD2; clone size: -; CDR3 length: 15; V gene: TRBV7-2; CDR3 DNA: TGTGCCGGGGTACCAAGCGGGAGAGGGGGGAATGAGCAGTTCTTC; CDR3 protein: CAGVPSGRGGNEQFF
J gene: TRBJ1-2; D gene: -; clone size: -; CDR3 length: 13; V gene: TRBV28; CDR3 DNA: TGTGCCAGCAATCCTGGGTCGTACTATGGCTACACCTTC; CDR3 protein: CASNPGSYYGYTF
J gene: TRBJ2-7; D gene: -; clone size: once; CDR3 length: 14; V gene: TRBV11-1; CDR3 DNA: TGTGCCAGCAGCTTAGATAGCGGCTCCTACGAGCAGTACTTC; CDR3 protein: CASSLDSGSYEQYF
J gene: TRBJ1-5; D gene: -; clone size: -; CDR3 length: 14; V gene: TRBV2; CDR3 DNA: TGTGCCAGCAGTCAACAGGGAGGAGGCCAGCCCCAGCATTTT; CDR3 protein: CASSQQGGGQPQHF
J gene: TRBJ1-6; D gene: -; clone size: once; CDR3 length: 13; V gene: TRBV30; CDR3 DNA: TGTGCCTGGAGTCCCTCGACACGGGGACCCCTCCACTTT; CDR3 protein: CAWSPSTRGPLHF
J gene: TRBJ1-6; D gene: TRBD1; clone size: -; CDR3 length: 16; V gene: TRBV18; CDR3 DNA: TGTGCCAGCTCACCAGGGACAGGGGGCGAAGGGGGGTCCCTCCACTTT; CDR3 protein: CASSPGTGGEGGSLHF
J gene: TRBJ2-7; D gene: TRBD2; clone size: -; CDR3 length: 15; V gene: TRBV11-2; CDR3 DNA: TGTGCCAGCAGCTTATCCCGGACTAGCGGATACGAGCAGTACTTC; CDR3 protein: CASSLSRTSGYEQYF
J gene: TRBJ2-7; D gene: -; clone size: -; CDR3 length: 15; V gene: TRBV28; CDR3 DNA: TGTGCCAGCCGCACAGGGGGGGTGGACTCCTACGAGCAGTACTTC; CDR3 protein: CASRTGGVDSYEQYF
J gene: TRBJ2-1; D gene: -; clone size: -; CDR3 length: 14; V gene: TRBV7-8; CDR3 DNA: TGTGCCAGCATCCCTGGGACTTACTACAATGAGCAGTTCTTC; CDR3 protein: CASIPGTYYNEQFF
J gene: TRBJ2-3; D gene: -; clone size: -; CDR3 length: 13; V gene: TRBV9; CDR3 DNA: TGTGCCAGCAGCCCCCCCACCACAGATACGCAGTATTTT; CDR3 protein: CASSPPTTDTQYF
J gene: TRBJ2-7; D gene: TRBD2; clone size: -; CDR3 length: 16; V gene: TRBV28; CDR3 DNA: TGTGCCAGCAGTTTAGCGGCTAGCGGGGGCCTTTACGAGCAGTACTTC; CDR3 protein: CASSLAASGGLYEQYF
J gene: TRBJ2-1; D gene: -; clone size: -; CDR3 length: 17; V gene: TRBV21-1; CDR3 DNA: TGTGCCAGCAGCAAAGAGAACCAACTCCCGGGGGAGGATGAGCAGTTCTTC; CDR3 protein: CASSKENQLPGEDEQFF
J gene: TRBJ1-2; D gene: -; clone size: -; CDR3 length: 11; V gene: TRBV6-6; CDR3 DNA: TGTGCCAGCAGTTTGAAAGTTGGCTACACCTTC; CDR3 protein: CASSLKVGYTF
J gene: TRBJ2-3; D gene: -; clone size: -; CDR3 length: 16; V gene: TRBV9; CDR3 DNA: TGTGCCAGCAGCCATGTCGGGTCTAGCGGCACAGATACGCAGTATTTT; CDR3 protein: CASSHVGSSGTDTQYF
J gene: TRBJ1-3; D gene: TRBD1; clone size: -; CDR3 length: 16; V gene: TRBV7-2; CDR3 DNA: TGTGCCAGCAGAAGAACAGGGGACCCGACTGGAAACACCATATATTTT; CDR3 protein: CASRRTGDPTGNTIYF